This T cell receptor beta chain was recovered during a study of T cells in Graves' hyperthyroidism and ophthalmopathy. A word on this clonotype: Antigen specificity is unknown.

Points from the study as a whole: Patients with ophthalmopathy were separated from those with stable hyperthyroidism by a 13 V-J model. Clonotypes that were expanded in thyroid above 0.001 mostly appeared in blood too.

The CDR3 runs 15 residues. J was trimmed by 2 bases and V by 1 base; bases with no gene match: 4. From germline, CDR1 is SGHDN and CDR2 FVKESK. Researchers amplified the TCR beta CDR3 regions from RNA transcripts. The TCR CDR3 first-round RT-PCR relied on the HTBI primer set. TCRdb processed the multiplex PCR reads anew with MiXCR; each CDR3 protein has one entry. This table holds fewer than 650,000 distinct CDR3 sequences, around 50% found once. Patients having uncontrolled infection, another autoimmune disease, pregnancy or lactation were not included. Sequencing input: peripheral blood or thyroid tissue (not recorded which). This TCR was recovered from an adult woman with Graves' disease, either hyperthyroidism or ophthalmopathy (not recorded which). V and J are TRBV14 and TRBJ2-5; 7 nucleotides agree with TRBD1. This chain's CDR3 is CASSQGPGQQETQYF. The DNA of the CDR3 is TGTGCCAGCAGCCAAGGACCGGGACAGCAAGAGACCCAGTACTTC.